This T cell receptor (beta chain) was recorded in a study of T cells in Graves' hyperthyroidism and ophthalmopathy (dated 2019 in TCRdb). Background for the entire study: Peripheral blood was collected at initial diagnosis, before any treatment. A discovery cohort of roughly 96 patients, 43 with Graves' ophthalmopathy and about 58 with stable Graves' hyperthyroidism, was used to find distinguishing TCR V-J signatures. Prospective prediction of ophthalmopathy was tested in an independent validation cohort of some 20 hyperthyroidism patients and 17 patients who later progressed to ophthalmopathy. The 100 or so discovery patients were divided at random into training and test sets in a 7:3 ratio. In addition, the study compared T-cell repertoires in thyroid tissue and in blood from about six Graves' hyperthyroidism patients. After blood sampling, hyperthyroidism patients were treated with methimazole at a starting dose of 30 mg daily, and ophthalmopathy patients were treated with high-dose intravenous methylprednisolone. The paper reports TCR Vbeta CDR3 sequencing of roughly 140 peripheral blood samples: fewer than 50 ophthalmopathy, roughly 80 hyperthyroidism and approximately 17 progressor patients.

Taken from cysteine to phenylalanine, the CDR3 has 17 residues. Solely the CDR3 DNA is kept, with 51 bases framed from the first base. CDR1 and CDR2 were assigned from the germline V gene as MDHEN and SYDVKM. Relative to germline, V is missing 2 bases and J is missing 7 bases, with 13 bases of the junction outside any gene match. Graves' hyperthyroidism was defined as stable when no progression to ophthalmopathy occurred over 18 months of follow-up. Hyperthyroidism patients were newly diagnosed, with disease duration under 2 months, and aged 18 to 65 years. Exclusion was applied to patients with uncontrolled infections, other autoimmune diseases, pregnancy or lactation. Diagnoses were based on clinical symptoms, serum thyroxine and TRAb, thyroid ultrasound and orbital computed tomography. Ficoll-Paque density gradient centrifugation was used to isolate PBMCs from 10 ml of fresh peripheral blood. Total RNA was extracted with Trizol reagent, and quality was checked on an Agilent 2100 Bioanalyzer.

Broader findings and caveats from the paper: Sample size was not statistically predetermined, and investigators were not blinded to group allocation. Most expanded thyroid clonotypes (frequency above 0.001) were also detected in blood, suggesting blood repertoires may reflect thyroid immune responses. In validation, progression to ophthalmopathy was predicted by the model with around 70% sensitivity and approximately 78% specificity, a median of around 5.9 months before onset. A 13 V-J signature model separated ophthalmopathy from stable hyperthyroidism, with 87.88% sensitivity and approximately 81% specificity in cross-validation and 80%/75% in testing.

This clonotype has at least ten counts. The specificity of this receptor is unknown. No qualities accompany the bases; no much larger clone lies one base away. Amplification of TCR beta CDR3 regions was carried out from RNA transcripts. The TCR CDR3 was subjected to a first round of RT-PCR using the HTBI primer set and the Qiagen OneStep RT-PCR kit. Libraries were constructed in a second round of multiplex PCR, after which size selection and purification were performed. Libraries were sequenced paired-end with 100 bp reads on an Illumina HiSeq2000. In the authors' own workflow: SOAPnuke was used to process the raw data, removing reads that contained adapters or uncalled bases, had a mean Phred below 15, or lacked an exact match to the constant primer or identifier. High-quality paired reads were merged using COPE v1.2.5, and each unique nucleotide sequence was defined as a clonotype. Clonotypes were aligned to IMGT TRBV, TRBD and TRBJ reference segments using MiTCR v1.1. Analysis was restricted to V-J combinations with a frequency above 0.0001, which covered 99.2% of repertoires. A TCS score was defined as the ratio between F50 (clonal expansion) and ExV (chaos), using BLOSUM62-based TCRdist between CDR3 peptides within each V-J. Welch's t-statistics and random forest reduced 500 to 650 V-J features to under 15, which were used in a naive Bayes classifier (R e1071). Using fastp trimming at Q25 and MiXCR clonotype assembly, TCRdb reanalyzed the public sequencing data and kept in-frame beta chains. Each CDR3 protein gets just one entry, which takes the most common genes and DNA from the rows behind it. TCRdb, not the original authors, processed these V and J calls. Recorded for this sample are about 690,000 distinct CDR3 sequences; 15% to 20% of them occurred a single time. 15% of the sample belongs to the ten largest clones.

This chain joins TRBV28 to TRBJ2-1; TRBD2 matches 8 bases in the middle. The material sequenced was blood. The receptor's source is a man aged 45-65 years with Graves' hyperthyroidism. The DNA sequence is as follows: TGTGCCAGCAGTTTACGTCTATGGCGCGGGAGGAGGAATGAGCAGTTCTTC. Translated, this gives CASSLRLWRGRRNEQFF.